Below are 6 T cell receptor beta chains sequenced from a single sample in a study of blood T cell repertoires in COVID-19. The table came from immunoSEQ multiplex PCR; TCRdb's copy has only in-frame clones and leaves some out. The sample lists 150,000 to 200,000 clones; approximately 90% were seen once. Material for sequencing was peripheral blood. The receptors originated from a woman older than 75 in a cohort sampled during active or convalescent COVID-19.

The V gene is TRBV3-1 (or the pseudogene TRBV3-2), the J gene TRBJ1-6, with TRBD1 identical over 9 bases. The J segment lost 7 bases and the V segment lost 3 bases, leaving 4 bases of the junction unmatched. The CDR3 has 15 residues. Germline lookup yields CDR1 LGHDT and CDR2 YNNKEL (reference sequence). The CDR3 region is CASSHGTGRNSPLHF. CDR3 in DNA: TGTGCCAGCAGCCACGGGACAGGGCGAAATTCACCCCTCCACTTT.

This clone was seen a few times. The chain has TRBV6-5 and TRBJ2-2; 10 bases match TRBD1. The CDR3 has 15 residues. Germline loops: CDR1 MNHEY, CDR2 SVGAGI. The ends lost 5 bases at V and 7 bases at J; junction bases unmatched: 7. The CDR3 nucleotides are TGTGCCAGCAGTCCGGGACAGGGGAAAATCGGGGAGCTGTTTTTT. As protein: CASSPGQGKIGELFF.

This clone came up once. The chain couples TRBV23-1 to TRBJ2-3; D not certain. TRBV23-1 carries the ORF label, with uncertain function. Trimming shortened V by 4 bases and J by 0 bases, and 17 bases separated the two germline ends. The CDR3 is made up of 17 amino acids. CDR3 DNA sequence: TGCGCCAGCAGTCCGGGTGTTTGTGGGTACAGCACAGATACGCAGTATTTT. Protein product: CASSPGVCGYSTDTQYF.

V gene TRBV21-1 combines with J gene TRBJ2-2; the table assigns TRBD1, which was not confirmed against the DNA. TRBV21-1 is termed a pseudogene. The CDR3 length is 16 residues. The CDR3: CASSPLPGQGPGELFF. The CDR3, as DNA: TGTGCCAGCAGCCCCCTGCCAGGACAGGGCCCCGGGGAGCTGTTTTTT.

The genes are TRBV30 and TRBJ1-1, with 7 bases lining up with TRBD1. The germline V gene encodes CDR1 GTSNPN and CDR2 SVGIG (reference sequence). V was pared by 1 base and J by 5 bases, with 13 bases of the junction left unmatched. The CDR3 spans 16 residues. CDR3 loop: CAWSAGSSGGLTEAFF. As DNA, the CDR3 is TGTGCCTGGAGTGCGGGCTCGTCAGGGGGTTTAACTGAAGCTTTCTTT.

Comments on this clone: The same CDR3 is also encoded by other DNA sequences in this sample. V and J are TRBV29-1 and TRBJ1-2; D not resolved. Germline CDR1 reads SQVTM; CDR2 reads ANQGSEA. The CDR3 loop spans 12 amino acids. V was cut by 4 bases and J by 0 bases, with 6 bases left in between. The CDR3 region is CSVVSANYGYTF. The CDR3 DNA reads TGCAGCGTTGTTTCCGCTAACTATGGCTACACCTTC.